Below, 25 T cell receptor beta chains from the same sample are listed, as sequenced in a study of monozygotic twins with inflammatory bowel disease. TCRdb derives one entry per CDR3 protein from the 5' RACE reads, leaving out DNA. The ten most abundant clones cover approximately 2.3% of a sample with approximately 400,000 distinct CDR3 sequences. The sample comprised blood. These receptors came from a human donor with ulcerative colitis or Crohn's disease, or a healthy co-twin of an affected twin (not recorded which).

The chain joins TRBV7-9 to TRBJ2-2; TCRdb gives TRBD1 as the D gene, but with no DNA this cannot be confirmed. The CDR3 totals 15 residues. Per germline, CDR1 SEHNR and CDR2 FQNEAQ (reference sequence). CDR3 amino acids: CASSLAAGAAGELFF. Full variable domain (remainder filled in from reference TRBV7-9 and TRBJ2-2): DTGVSQNPRHKITKRGQNVTFRCDPISEHNRLYWYRQTLGQGPEFLTYFQNEAQLEKSRLLSDRFSAERPKGSFSTLEIQRTEQGDSAMYLCASSLAAGAAGELFFGEGSRLTVL.

The V call is TRBV6-2 or TRBV6-3, the J call TRBJ2-7; TCRdb indicates TRBD1, and absent DNA this call remains unverified. Germline-derived CDR1 and CDR2 are MNHEY and SVGEGT. This CDR3 comprises 13 residues. The CDR3: CASRGPGRREQYF.

The chain joins TRBV4-3 to TRBJ2-5; absent DNA, TCRdb's TRBD1 call cannot be checked. The CDR3 extends over 17 amino acids. Germline assignment: CDR1 LGHNA and CDR2 YSLEER. CDR3 sequence: CASSQDWPGDNQETQYF.

The chain combines TRBV20-1 with TRBJ1-5; TCRdb outputs TRBD1, but without DNA this stays unchecked. The CDR3 consists of 14 residues. The germline gives CDR1 DFQATT, CDR2 SNEGSKA (reference sequence). The CDR3 sequence is CSARPRGPSQPQHF.

The chain is built from TRBV12-3 or TRBV12-4 and TRBJ2-1; TCRdb reports TRBD2, a call that lacks DNA to check it against. The CDR3 spans 13 residues. CDR3 sequence: CASSSSSGNEQFF.

The gene calls are TRBV30 and TRBJ2-6; TCRdb proposes TRBD1, but this gene call is untestable without DNA. Germline V gene lookup returns CDR1 GTSNPN and CDR2 SVGIG (reference sequence). CDR3 length equals 17 residues. The CDR3 loop reads CAWNRGKHGSGANVLTF.

The chain uses TRBV7-2 and TRBJ1-6; TCRdb picks TRBD1, but there is no DNA to check that call. This CDR3 has 16 residues. The germline V gene has CDR1 SGHTA and CDR2 FQGNSA. Here the CDR3 reads CASSFRGTGNNSPLHF.

Here the CDR3 reads CASSSPDRAYEQYF. The genes are TRBV6-6 and TRBJ2-7; TCRdb lists TRBD1, though no DNA is available to test this call. Germline-derived CDR1 and CDR2 are MNHNY and SVGAGI (reference sequence). The CDR3 runs 14 residues.

V and J are TRBV14 and TRBJ1-1; TCRdb selects TRBD1, and the lack of DNA leaves this call unchecked. This CDR3 is 13 amino acids long. Germline CDR1 and CDR2: SGHDN and FVKESK. The CDR3 loop reads CASSLYLQGGAFF. The full variable domain, rest sourced from reference TRBV14 and TRBJ1-1, is EAGVTQFPSHSVIEKGQTVTLRCDPISGHDNLYWYRRVMGKEIKFLLHFVKESKQDESGMPNNRFLAERTGGTYSTLKVQPAELEDSGVYFCASSLYLQGGAFFGQGTRLTVV.

The V and J genes are TRBV28 and TRBJ2-7; the TRBD2 assignment by TCRdb is unverifiable without DNA. Germline CDR1 reads MDHEN; CDR2 reads SYDVKM. There are 14 residues in the CDR3. The CDR3 protein is CATLLAGGPDEQYF.

This rearrangement joins TRBV20-1 to TRBJ2-3; TCRdb's D call of TRBD2 is untestable without DNA. The CDR3 has 16 residues. The germline V gene has CDR1 DFQATT and CDR2 SNEGSKA (reference sequence). CDR3 loop: CSARIMASGGSDTQYF.

V and J are TRBV5-4 and TRBJ2-6. Germline V gives CDR1 SGHNT, CDR2 YYREEE (reference sequence). The CDR3 extends over 17 amino acids. The CDR3: CASSSQIQGSGANVMTF.

The V gene is TRBV2, the J gene TRBJ1-1; the D call of TRBD1 rests on TCRdb alone, since no DNA is present to check it. Germline assignment: CDR1 SNHLY and CDR2 FYNNEI. CDR3 length: 13 residues. The CDR3 here is CASSEQGAARAFF.

The chain links TRBV20-1 to TRBJ2-7; with no DNA, the TCRdb D assignment of TRBD2 cannot be verified. Germline lookup yields CDR1 DFQATT and CDR2 SNEGSKA (reference sequence). This CDR3 has 15 residues. This CDR3 is CSARREGWAVAEQYF.

V usage is TRBV20-1 and J usage is TRBJ1-2. CDR1 DFQATT and CDR2 SNEGSKA come from the germline V gene (reference sequence). The CDR3 is 15 residues long. This CDR3 reads CSARGPPVLRYGYTF.

The chain joins TRBV6-1 to TRBJ2-7; TCRdb's D call, TRBD1, is unchecked because there is no DNA. Germline loops: CDR1 MNHNS, CDR2 SASEGT. The CDR3 is 15 amino acids. The chain's CDR3 is CASSPGAFHSYEQYF.

The chain is built from TRBV10-3 and TRBJ1-5; there is no DNA to check the TCRdb D call of TRBD1. The CDR3 has 14 amino acids. Germline V gene sequence: CDR1 ENHRY, CDR2 SYGVKD. Here the CDR3 reads CAISLDSGNQPQHF.

The chain couples TRBV4-2 to TRBJ1-1; TCRdb designates TRBD1, a call that cannot be tested without DNA. Looked up from germline, CDR1 is LGHNA and CDR2 is YNFKEQ. The CDR3 runs 20 residues. CDR3 region: CASSQDDSLPPEHMNTEAFF.

V is TRBV5-4 and J is TRBJ2-1. Germline V lookup: CDR1 SGHNT, CDR2 YYREEE (reference sequence). The CDR3 sequence is 12 residues long. The CDR3 sequence: CASSSAWTEQFF.

The V call is TRBV14, the J call TRBJ2-6; the D gene TCRdb calls, TRBD1, cannot be checked with no DNA. This CDR3 region has 21 residues. CDR1 and CDR2 (germline): SGHDN, FVKESK. The CDR3 sequence: CASSRNQLRQGLLSGANVLTF.

The chain has TRBV3-1 and TRBJ2-2; the D gene TCRdb calls, TRBD2, cannot be checked with no DNA. Germline loops: CDR1 LGHDT, CDR2 YNNKEL (reference sequence). The CDR3 extends over 15 amino acids. The CDR3 region is CASSQTSGRVGELFF.

The chain is built from TRBV5-5 and TRBJ2-1; TCRdb gives TRBD1 as the D gene, but with no DNA this cannot be confirmed. CDR1 and CDR2 (germline): SGHKS, YYEKEE (reference sequence). CDR3 length equals 13 residues. The chain's CDR3 is CASSRDRRNEQFF.

The genes are TRBV6-5 and TRBJ1-2. This CDR3 spans 17 amino acids. Per germline, CDR1 MNHEY and CDR2 SVGAGI. CDR3 protein: CASSYSTLVGAKYGYTF.

The rearrangement links TRBV2 to TRBJ2-1; the TCRdb D gene call, TRBD1, has no DNA to confirm it. Germline loops: CDR1 SNHLY, CDR2 FYNNEI. CDR3 length equals 15 residues. The CDR3 reads CASRSGSGHYNEQFF.

The chain recombines TRBV5-5 with TRBJ1-6; TCRdb designates TRBD1, a call that cannot be tested without DNA. CDR1 is SGHKS and CDR2 is YYEKEE in the germline V gene (reference sequence). CDR3 length: 14 residues. CDR3 in amino acids: CASSWTGELSPLHF.